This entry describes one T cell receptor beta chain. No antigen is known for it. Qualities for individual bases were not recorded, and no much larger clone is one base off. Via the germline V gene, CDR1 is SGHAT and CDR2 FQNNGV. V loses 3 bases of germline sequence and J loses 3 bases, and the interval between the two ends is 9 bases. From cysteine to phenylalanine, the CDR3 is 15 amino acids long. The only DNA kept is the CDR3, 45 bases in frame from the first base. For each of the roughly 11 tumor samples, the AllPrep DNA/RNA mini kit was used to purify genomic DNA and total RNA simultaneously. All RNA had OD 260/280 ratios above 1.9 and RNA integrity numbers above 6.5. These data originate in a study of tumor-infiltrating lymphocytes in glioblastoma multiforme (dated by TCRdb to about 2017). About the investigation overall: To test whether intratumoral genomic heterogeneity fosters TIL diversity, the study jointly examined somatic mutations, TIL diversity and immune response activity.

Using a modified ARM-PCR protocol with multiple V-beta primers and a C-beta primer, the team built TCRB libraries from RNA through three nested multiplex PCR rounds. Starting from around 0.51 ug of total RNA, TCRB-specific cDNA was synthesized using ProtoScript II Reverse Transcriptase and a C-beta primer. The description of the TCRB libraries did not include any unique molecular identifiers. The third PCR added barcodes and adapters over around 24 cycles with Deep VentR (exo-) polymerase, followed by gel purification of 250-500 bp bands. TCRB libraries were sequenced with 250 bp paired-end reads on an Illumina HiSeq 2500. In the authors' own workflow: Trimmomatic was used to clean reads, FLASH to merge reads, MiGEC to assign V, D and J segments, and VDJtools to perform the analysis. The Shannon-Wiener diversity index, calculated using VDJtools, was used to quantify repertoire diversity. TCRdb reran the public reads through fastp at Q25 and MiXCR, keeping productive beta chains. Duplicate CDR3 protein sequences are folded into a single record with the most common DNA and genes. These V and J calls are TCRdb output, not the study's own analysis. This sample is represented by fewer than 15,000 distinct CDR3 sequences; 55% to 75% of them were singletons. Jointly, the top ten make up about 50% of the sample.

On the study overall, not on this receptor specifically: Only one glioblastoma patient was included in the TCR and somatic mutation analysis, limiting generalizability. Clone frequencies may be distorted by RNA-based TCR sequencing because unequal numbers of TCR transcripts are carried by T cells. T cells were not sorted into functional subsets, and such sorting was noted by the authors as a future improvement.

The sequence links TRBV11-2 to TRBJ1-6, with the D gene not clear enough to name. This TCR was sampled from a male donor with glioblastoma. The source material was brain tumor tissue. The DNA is TGTGCCAGCAGCTTGGACGGGAACTATAATTCACCCCTCCACTTT. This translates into CASSLDGNYNSPLHF.